The clone carrying this T cell receptor (beta chain) has just a few counts. V shed 4 bases, J shed 0 bases, and the junction held 6 bases outside the gene matches. This CDR3 spans 15 amino acids. Germline loops: CDR1 SGHNT, CDR2 YYREEE (reference sequence). The sample belongs to a study of cytomegalovirus exposure and HLA in healthy donors. The PCR had 60 Vbeta and 13 Jbeta primers. Assay: immunoSEQ multiplex PCR; the TCRdb copy retains only in-frame clones and omits some. Of approximately 86,000 clones in the sample, around 85% are singletons; the top ten hold 7.4%. The TCR originated in a man between 35 and 55 years old in good health and CMV-seropositive. The chain uses TRBV5-4 and TRBJ1-2; 7 bases are a match to TRBD1. Sequencing was performed on PBMCs. The CDR3 here is CASSPGTAPNYGYTF. CDR3 in DNA: TGTGCCAGCAGCCCCGGGACAGCCCCTAACTATGGCTACACCTTC.